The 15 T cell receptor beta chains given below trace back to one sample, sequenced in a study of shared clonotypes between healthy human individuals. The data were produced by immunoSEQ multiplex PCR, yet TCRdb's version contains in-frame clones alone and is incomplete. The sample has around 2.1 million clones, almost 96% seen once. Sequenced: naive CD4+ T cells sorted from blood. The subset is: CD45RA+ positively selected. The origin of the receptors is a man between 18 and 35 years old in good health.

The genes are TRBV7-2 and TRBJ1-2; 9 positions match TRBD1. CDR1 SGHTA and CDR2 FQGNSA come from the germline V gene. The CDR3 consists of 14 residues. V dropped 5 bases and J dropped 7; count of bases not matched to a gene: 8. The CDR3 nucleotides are TGTGCCAGCAGCCCCTGGACAGGGGTTTTTGGCTACACCTTC. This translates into CASSPWTGVFGYTF.

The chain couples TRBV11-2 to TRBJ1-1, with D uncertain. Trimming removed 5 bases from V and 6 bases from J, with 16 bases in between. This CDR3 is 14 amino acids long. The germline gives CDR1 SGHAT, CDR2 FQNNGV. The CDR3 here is CASSQGRVSAEAFF. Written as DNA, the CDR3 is TGTGCCAGCAGCCAAGGGAGGGTAAGCGCTGAAGCTTTCTTT.

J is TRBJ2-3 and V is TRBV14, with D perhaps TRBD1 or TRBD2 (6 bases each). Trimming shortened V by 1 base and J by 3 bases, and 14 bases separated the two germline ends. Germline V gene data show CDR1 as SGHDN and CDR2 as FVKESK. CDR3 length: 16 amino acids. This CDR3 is CASSQVSGGRTDTQYF. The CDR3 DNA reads TGTGCCAGCAGCCAAGTTTCCGGGGGCAGGACAGATACGCAGTATTTT.

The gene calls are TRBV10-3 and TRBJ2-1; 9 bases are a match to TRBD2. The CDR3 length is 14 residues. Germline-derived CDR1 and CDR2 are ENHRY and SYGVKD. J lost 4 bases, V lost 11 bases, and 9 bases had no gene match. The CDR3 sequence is CASMTSGQYNEQFF. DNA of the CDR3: TGTGCCTCCATGACTAGCGGACAATACAATGAGCAGTTCTTC.

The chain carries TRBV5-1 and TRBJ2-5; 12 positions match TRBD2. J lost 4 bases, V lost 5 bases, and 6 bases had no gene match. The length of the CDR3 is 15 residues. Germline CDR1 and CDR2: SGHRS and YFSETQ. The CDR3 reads CASSTGGLAGETQYF. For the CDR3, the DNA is TGCGCCAGCAGTACGGGGGGACTAGCGGGAGAGACCCAGTACTTC. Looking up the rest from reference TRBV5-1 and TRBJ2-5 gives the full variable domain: KAGVTQTPRYLIKTRGQQVTLSCSPISGHRSVSWYQQTPGQGLQFLFEYFSETQRNKGNFPGRFSGRQFSNSRSEMNVSTLELGDSALYLCASSTGGLAGETQYFGPGTRLLVL.

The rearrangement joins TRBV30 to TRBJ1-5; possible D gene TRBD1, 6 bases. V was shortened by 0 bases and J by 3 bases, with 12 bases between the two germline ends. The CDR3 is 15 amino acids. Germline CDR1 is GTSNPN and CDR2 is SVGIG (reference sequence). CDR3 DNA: TGTGCCTGGAGTGTCGGGTCAGGGGACAATCAGCCCCAGCATTTT. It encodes CAWSVGSGDNQPQHF.

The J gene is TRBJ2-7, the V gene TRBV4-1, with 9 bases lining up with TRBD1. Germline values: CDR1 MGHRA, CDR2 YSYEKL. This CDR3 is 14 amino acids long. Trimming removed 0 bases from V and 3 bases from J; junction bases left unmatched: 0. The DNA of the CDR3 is TGCGCCAGCAGCCAAGAGACAGGGGGCTACGAGCAGTACTTC. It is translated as CASSQETGGYEQYF.

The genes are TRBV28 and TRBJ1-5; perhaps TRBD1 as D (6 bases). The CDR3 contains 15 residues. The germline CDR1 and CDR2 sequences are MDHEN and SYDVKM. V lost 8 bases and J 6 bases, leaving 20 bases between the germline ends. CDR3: CASSPSTGLFQPQHF. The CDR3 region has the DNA TGTGCCAGCTCCCCCTCGACAGGCCTCTTTCAGCCCCAGCATTTT.

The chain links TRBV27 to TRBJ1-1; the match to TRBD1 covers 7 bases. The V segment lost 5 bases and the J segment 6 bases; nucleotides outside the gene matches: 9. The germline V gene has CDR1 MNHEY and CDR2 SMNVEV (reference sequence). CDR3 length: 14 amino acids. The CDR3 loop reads CASSMGGRGSEAFF. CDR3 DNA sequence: TGTGCCAGCAGTATGGGCGGCAGGGGGTCTGAAGCTTTCTTT.

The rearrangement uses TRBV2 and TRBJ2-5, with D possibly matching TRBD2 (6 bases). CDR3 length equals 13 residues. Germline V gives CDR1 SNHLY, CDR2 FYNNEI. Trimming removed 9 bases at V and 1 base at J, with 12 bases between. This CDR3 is CAREGLAQETQYF. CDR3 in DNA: TGTGCCAGAGAGGGACTGGCCCAAGAGACCCAGTACTTC.

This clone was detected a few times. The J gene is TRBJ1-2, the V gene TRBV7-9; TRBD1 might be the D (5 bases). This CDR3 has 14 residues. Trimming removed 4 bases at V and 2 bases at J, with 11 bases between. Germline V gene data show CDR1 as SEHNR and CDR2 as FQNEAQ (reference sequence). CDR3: CASSSGTVNYGYTF. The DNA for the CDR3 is TGTGCCAGCAGCTCCGGGACGGTGAACTATGGCTACACCTTC.

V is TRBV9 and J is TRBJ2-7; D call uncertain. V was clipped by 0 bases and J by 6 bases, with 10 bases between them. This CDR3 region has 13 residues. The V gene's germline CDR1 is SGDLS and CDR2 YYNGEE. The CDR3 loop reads CASSVGGRTEQYF. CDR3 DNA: TGTGCCAGCAGCGTAGGGGGTAGGACCGAGCAGTACTTC.

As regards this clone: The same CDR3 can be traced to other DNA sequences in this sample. CDR3 in amino acids: CASRRTEAFF. In DNA, the CDR3 is TGTGCCAGCAGGCGGACTGAAGCTTTCTTT. V and J are TRBV6-1 and TRBJ1-1; D is uncertain. V was shortened by 6 bases and J by 5 bases, with 4 bases between the two germline ends. This CDR3 is built from 10 residues. Germline values: CDR1 MNHNS, CDR2 SASEGT.

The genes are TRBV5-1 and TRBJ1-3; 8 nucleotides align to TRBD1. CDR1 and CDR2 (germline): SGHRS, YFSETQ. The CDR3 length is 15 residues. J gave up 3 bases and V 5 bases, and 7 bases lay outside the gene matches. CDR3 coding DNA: TGCGCCAGCAGGGGGACAGGAATTAATGGAAACACCATATATTTT. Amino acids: CASRGTGINGNTIYF.

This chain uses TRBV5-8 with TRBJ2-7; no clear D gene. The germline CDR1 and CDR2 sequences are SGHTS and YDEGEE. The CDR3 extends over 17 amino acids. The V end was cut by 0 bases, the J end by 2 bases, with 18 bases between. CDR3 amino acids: CASSLVRKSGRAYEQYF. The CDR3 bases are TGTGCCAGCAGCTTGGTCAGAAAGTCCGGCCGGGCCTACGAGCAGTACTTC.